The rows below give T cell receptor beta chains drawn from one sample of a study of tumor-infiltrating lymphocytes in primary liver carcinoma. TCRdb analysed the multiplex PCR reads with MiXCR anew, one entry per CDR3 protein. Among some 40,000 distinct CDR3 sequences listed, roughly 77% were seen once. The specimen sequenced was tumor-adjacent normal liver tissue. The receptors come from a man in his forties with primary liver carcinoma and hepatitis B virus infection. CDR3s include the opening cysteine and the closing phenylalanine or tryptophan. Fields, in order: J gene, V gene, D gene, CDR3 protein. D genes are given only for firm matches.

>TRBJ1-5|TRBV11-2|.
CASSLVGVTVSNQSQHF
>TRBJ2-7|TRBV19|.
CASSITGPGNYEQYF
>TRBJ2-3|TRBV14|.
CASIRGYTDTQYF
>TRBJ2-5|TRBV5-6|TRBD2
CASSSETSQETQYF
>TRBJ2-5|TRBV11-2|TRBD1
CASSSGQGSQETQYF
>TRBJ2-1|TRBV20-1|.
CSALRLVGNEQFF
>TRBJ2-1|TRBV12-3/TRBV12-4|.
CASSLVQNNEQFF
>TRBJ2-1|TRBV11-1|.
CASSPRVVDSYNGQFF
>TRBJ1-3|TRBV5-5|.
CASSAETDLFSGNTSYF
>TRBJ2-1|TRBV12-3/TRBV12-4|TRBD2
CASSLIISGRRNGQFF
>TRBJ2-1|TRBV14|.
CASSGVAGWVNNEQFF
>TRBJ2-5|TRBV11-2|.
CASSPLRGETQYF
>TRBJ2-2|TRBV6-1|TRBD2
CASSPLAGVIGELFF
>TRBJ1-5|TRBV29-1|TRBD1
CSVAEQGQPQHF
>TRBJ2-4|TRBV6-1|TRBD1
CASSGGLGYVGQGVKNIQYF
>TRBJ1-2|TRBV6-6|TRBD1
CASSSDDGTGYGYIF
>TRBJ1-1|TRBV29-1|.
CSVRWGANKAFF
>TRBJ2-1|TRBV6-1|.
CASSEWVGSSSYNEQFF
>TRBJ2-1|TRBV28|.
CAGSSGLRHNEQFF
>TRBJ2-2|TRBV5-4|.
CASSSDGLNTGELFF
>TRBJ1-2|TRBV7-9|.
CASNLVTEVTAYGYTF
>TRBJ1-1|TRBV29-1|.
CSVSQGMAEAFF
>TRBJ2-3|TRBV6-6|.
CASSYPGLKRQYF
>TRBJ2-3|TRBV29-1|.
CSGWWYPDTQYF
>TRBJ2-1|TRBV11-2|.
CARSFGVGGRFNEQFF
>TRBJ2-3|TRBV29-1|.
CSVGAVGAGDTQYF
>TRBJ2-7|TRBV7-9|.
CASSLDPQTPYEQYF
>TRBJ1-1|TRBV14|.
CASSQGVGPEAFF
>TRBJ2-3|TRBV4-1|TRBD1
CASSQDRDRDGDTLYF
>TRBJ2-5|TRBV11-2|.
CASSQGGGQETQYF
>TRBJ2-5|TRBV5-4|.
CASSVNGNGQETQYF
>TRBJ2-7|TRBV11-2|.
CASSSNRNSYGRYF
>TRBJ1-5|TRBV21-1|.
CASRVERGGNQPQHF
>TRBJ2-1|TRBV12-3/TRBV12-4|.
CTSNLGQNNGQFF
>TRBJ2-7|TRBV29-1|TRBD2
CSIAGTSGYEQYF
>TRBJ2-2|TRBV19|.
CATYAGELFF
>TRBJ1-1|TRBV14|.
CASNQRGLTNTEVFF
>TRBJ2-3|TRBV5-5|TRBD2
CASSPTGTSGSGDTQYF
>TRBJ2-5|TRBV7-9|.
CVSSLDGETQYF
>TRBJ1-5|TRBV11-3|.
CASSLDLGAARSQHF
>TRBJ2-1|TRBV14|TRBD2
CASSVAAGWVNNEHFF
>TRBJ2-7|TRBV5-1|.
CASSLLTRGSGYEQYF
>TRBJ2-2|TRBV5-5|.
CASSLCGGGGGLFF
>TRBJ2-3|TRBV7-8|TRBD2
CTSSPWGLAVLRDTQYF
>TRBJ2-1|TRBV19|TRBD1
CASANDRTGGNEHFF
>TRBJ2-3|TRBV20-1|.
CSGLGGASTDTRYF